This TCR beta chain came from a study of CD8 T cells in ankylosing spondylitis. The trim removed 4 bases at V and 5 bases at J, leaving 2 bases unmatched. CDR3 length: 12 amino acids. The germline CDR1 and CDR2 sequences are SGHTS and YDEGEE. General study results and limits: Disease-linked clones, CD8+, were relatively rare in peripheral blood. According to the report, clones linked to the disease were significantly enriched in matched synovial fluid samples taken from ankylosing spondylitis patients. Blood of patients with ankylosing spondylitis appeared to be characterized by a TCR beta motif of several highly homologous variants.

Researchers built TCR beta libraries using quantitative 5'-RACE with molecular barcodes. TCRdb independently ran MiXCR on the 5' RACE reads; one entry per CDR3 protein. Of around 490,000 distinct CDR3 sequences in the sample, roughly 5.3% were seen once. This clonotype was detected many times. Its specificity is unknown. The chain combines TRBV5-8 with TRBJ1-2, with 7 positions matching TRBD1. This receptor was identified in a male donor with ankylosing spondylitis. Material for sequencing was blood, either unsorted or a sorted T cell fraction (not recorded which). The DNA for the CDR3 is TGTGCCAGCAGCACCAGGGGGTATGGCTACACCTTC. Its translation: CASSTRGYGYTF.